The rows below give T cell receptor beta chains drawn from one sample of a study of OX40 agonist ivuxolimab in advanced cancers. The table came from immunoSEQ multiplex PCR; TCRdb's copy has only in-frame clones and leaves some out. The sample consists of 7,500 to 10,000 clones, 88% of them appearing once. Sequencing used CD4+ or CD8+ T cells sorted from blood, obtained in a trial of the OX40 agonist ivuxolimab. The receptors come from an adult with an advanced solid tumor such as melanoma, head and neck, liver or kidney cancer. Each CDR3 is given with its conserved first and last residue. D genes are given only for firm matches. Size values are once, few and many counts, or a class for expanded clones, and some rows have none.

V,size,D,J,CDR3,DNA
TRBV27,NA,NA,TRBJ1-5,CASSPLVGSNQPQHF,TGTGCCAGCAGTCCCCTTGTCGGTAGCAATCAGCCCCAGCATTTT
TRBV4-3,NA,NA,TRBJ1-5,CASSQGRGSNQPQHF,TGCGCCAGCAGCCAAGGCCGGGGTAGCAATCAGCCCCAGCATTTT
TRBV7-9,NA,NA,TRBJ2-7,CASRRGNEQYF,TGTGCCAGCAGAAGGGGTAACGAGCAGTACTTC
TRBV7-2,NA,NA,TRBJ1-1,CASSPRSTEAFF,TGTGCCAGCAGCCCCAGGTCCACTGAAGCTTTCTTT
TRBV9,NA,NA,TRBJ1-6,CASSPKVGQGNSPLHF,TGTGCCAGCAGCCCCAAGGTTGGGCAGGGTAATTCACCCCTCCACTTT
TRBV27,once,NA,TRBJ2-7,CASSLSAAYEQYF,TGTGCCAGCAGTTTATCTGCCGCCTACGAGCAGTACTTC
TRBV4-3,NA,NA,TRBJ1-2,CASSQDSRTAPYGYTF,TGCGCCAGCAGCCAAGATAGCCGGACGGCCCCCTATGGCTACACCTTC
TRBV9,once,TRBD1,TRBJ2-7,CASSVGGTGVTYEQYF,TGTGCCAGCAGCGTAGGTGGGACAGGGGTAACCTACGAGCAGTACTTC
TRBV28,NA,TRBD1,TRBJ1-2,CASSLTAGTGFFDGYTF,TGTGCCAGCAGTTTAACCGCCGGGACAGGCTTTTTCGATGGCTACACCTTC
TRBV7-8,NA,NA,TRBJ1-3,CASSLSGSQGNTIYF,TGTGCCAGCAGCTTAAGCGGATCCCAGGGAAACACCATATATTTT
TRBV9,NA,NA,TRBJ2-7,CASSVAWGGEYEQYF,TGTGCCAGCAGCGTAGCTTGGGGCGGGGAGTACGAGCAGTACTTC
TRBV6-1,NA,NA,TRBJ2-1,CASLSGEYEQFF,TGTGCCAGCTTGAGCGGAGAGTATGAGCAGTTCTTC
TRBV14,NA,NA,TRBJ2-5,CASSQEGNGHQGVVYKTQYF,TGTGCCAGCAGCCAAGAGGGTAATGGCCACCAAGGTGTCGTTTATAAGACCCAGTACTTC
TRBV5-5,NA,NA,TRBJ2-7,CASSLSEYEQYF,TGTGCCAGCAGCTTGTCCGAGTACGAGCAGTACTTC
TRBV4-1,medium-sized,NA,TRBJ2-7,CASSAGPDAPLEYF,TGCGCCAGCAGCGCAGGCCCGGACGCCCCTTTGGAGTACTTC